This TCR beta chain was recovered during a study of cytomegalovirus exposure and HLA in healthy donors. Overall study: Among the roughly 400 genotyped donors, more than 70% were placed in the Caucasian-associated ancestry cluster.

Germline CDR1 and CDR2: MGHRA and YSYEKL. CDR3 size: 19 residues. V lost 4 bases to trimming and J lost 0 bases, with 21 bases between them. The study ran its PCR with 60 Vbeta and 13 Jbeta primers. Data came from immunoSEQ multiplex PCR; TCRdb stores just in-frame clones and leaves some out. Among 53,000 or so clones listed, roughly 75% were seen once. Sequencing was carried out using PBMCs. The sequence was obtained from a man younger than 45 in good health and CMV-seropositive. This rearrangement joins TRBV4-1 to TRBJ2-2; perhaps TRBD1 as D (5 bases). The CDR3, as DNA: TGCGCCAGCAGCCTAAAGGGGTACGGCAGACTCGCGAACACCGGGGAGCTGTTTTTT. As protein: CASSLKGYGRLANTGELFF.